Listed below are T cell receptor beta chains from one sample, sequenced in a study of T-cell reconstitution after alpha-beta-depleted transplantation in children. In TCRdb, the PCR reads were re-called with MiXCR into one record per CDR3 protein. The table has around 600,000 distinct CDR3 sequences, about 21% seen once. The starting material was PBMCs, mostly from graft donor cells, obtained 360 days after TCRalphabeta/CD19-depleted stem cell transplant. The source of these receptors is a boy less than two years old who had a stem cell transplant for acute myeloid leukemia, so the T cells may come from the graft donor. Both conserved end residues are part of each CDR3. The order of the fields is J gene, V gene, CDR3 protein.

j_call: TRBJ1-5
v_call: TRBV4-2
cdr3_aa: CASSQDNRGNNQPQHF

j_call: TRBJ1-2
v_call: TRBV20-1
cdr3_aa: CSASSTNYGYTF

j_call: TRBJ1-4
v_call: TRBV7-2
cdr3_aa: CASKRVGNEKLFF

j_call: TRBJ2-1
v_call: TRBV20-1
cdr3_aa: CSARDSGRSSSYNEQFF

j_call: TRBJ2-1
v_call: TRBV19
cdr3_aa: CASSIGLAGGRTYNEQFF

j_call: TRBJ1-1
v_call: TRBV29-1
cdr3_aa: CSVDRQGSNTEAFF

j_call: TRBJ2-7
v_call: TRBV20-1
cdr3_aa: CSARDSLQGPPYEQYF

j_call: TRBJ2-3
v_call: TRBV7-9
cdr3_aa: CASSGGPGQGGTDTQYF

j_call: TRBJ2-1
v_call: TRBV12-3/TRBV12-4
cdr3_aa: CASSSPGGVAGRSGEQFF

j_call: TRBJ1-5
v_call: TRBV28
cdr3_aa: CASSSFLLDRSSNQPQHF

j_call: TRBJ2-2
v_call: TRBV6-5
cdr3_aa: CASSYLGRNTGELFF

j_call: TRBJ2-2
v_call: TRBV12-5
cdr3_aa: CASGSARTSADTGELFF

j_call: TRBJ1-5
v_call: TRBV12-3/TRBV12-4
cdr3_aa: CASSWPGEPQHF

j_call: TRBJ1-1
v_call: TRBV14
cdr3_aa: CASSQDTTSNGGGTEAFF

j_call: TRBJ2-3
v_call: TRBV5-1
cdr3_aa: CASSLESRRDSFPDTQYF

j_call: TRBJ2-3
v_call: TRBV29-1
cdr3_aa: CSVDLPGTRSLYTQYF

j_call: TRBJ1-4
v_call: TRBV20-1
cdr3_aa: CSARGQNEKLFF

j_call: TRBJ2-2
v_call: TRBV24-1
cdr3_aa: CATSPVNTGELFF

j_call: TRBJ2-2
v_call: TRBV12-3/TRBV12-4
cdr3_aa: CASSPGRIGELFF

j_call: TRBJ2-7
v_call: TRBV20-1
cdr3_aa: CSAGRGLIHEQYF

j_call: TRBJ1-5
v_call: TRBV30
cdr3_aa: CAWSSQGRERQPQHF

j_call: TRBJ1-1
v_call: TRBV7-9
cdr3_aa: CASSLDWTEAFF

j_call: TRBJ2-3
v_call: TRBV7-2
cdr3_aa: CASRGLAGASTDTQYF

j_call: TRBJ1-2
v_call: TRBV15
cdr3_aa: CATSTALRIEGNYGYTF

j_call: TRBJ2-1
v_call: TRBV20-1
cdr3_aa: CSAPHRTSGGAPYNEQFF

j_call: TRBJ2-2
v_call: TRBV9
cdr3_aa: CASSGRRTGGASGELFF

j_call: TRBJ2-7
v_call: TRBV10-3
cdr3_aa: CAISGVAGTSYEQYF

j_call: TRBJ1-1
v_call: TRBV7-2
cdr3_aa: CASSSTSLTSRRKNTEAFF

j_call: TRBJ2-5
v_call: TRBV20-1
cdr3_aa: CSARGQGRQETQYF

j_call: TRBJ2-1
v_call: TRBV13
cdr3_aa: CASSRGDNEQFF

j_call: TRBJ2-7
v_call: TRBV12-3/TRBV12-4
cdr3_aa: CASSLAGQLEQYF

j_call: TRBJ1-1
v_call: TRBV6-1
cdr3_aa: CASSESNTEAFF

j_call: TRBJ2-7
v_call: TRBV20-1
cdr3_aa: CSASRRGQGSYEQYF

j_call: TRBJ1-3
v_call: TRBV7-6
cdr3_aa: CASSGTGIPGNTIYF

j_call: TRBJ2-7
v_call: TRBV7-2
cdr3_aa: CASSLVGQGTYEQYF

j_call: TRBJ2-5
v_call: TRBV19
cdr3_aa: CASSRWTGSQETQYF

j_call: TRBJ2-5
v_call: TRBV11-2
cdr3_aa: CASDPFGHPLAGGVKTQYF

j_call: TRBJ2-7
v_call: TRBV6-5
cdr3_aa: CASSYSWVGDEQYF

j_call: TRBJ1-1
v_call: TRBV20-1
cdr3_aa: CSAEPLGRTDTEAFF

j_call: TRBJ2-5
v_call: TRBV20-1
cdr3_aa: CSARRSGGGETQYF

j_call: TRBJ1-5
v_call: TRBV7-2
cdr3_aa: CASSWDRDNQPQHF

j_call: TRBJ2-4
v_call: TRBV12-3/TRBV12-4
cdr3_aa: CATKARNIQYF

j_call: TRBJ2-3
v_call: TRBV13
cdr3_aa: CASSSLSGGADGTDTQYF

j_call: TRBJ1-2
v_call: TRBV29-1
cdr3_aa: CSVEPYGYTF

j_call: TRBJ2-2
v_call: TRBV7-2
cdr3_aa: CASSYPTGWNTGELFF

j_call: TRBJ2-3
v_call: TRBV7-9
cdr3_aa: CASSRGQAGDTQYF

j_call: TRBJ2-1
v_call: TRBV11-1
cdr3_aa: CASSLGSPVDEQFF

j_call: TRBJ2-7
v_call: TRBV7-8
cdr3_aa: CASSLGGGQVSYEQYF

j_call: TRBJ2-5
v_call: TRBV7-3
cdr3_aa: CASSIYRDQETQYF